Below, one T cell receptor beta chain is given with its context. The data were taken from a study of patients and donors after allogeneic stem cell transplantation. The CDR3 has 14 amino acids. V lost 5 bases to trimming and J lost 6 bases; unmatched junction nucleotides: 8. Germline V gives CDR1 SEHNR, CDR2 FQNEAQ (reference sequence). Via MiXCR, TCRdb re-called the RT-PCR reads, giving one row per CDR3 protein. The sample records 70,000 or so distinct CDR3 sequences, about 25% being singletons. The V call is TRBV7-9, the J call TRBJ1-1; TRBD1 matches at 8 bases. The receptor comes from a human donor who was either an allogeneic HSCT recipient or a stem cell or donor lymphocyte infusion donor (not recorded which). It is not recorded whose cells these are; they may come from a transplant donor. The sequenced sample consisted of blood, either unsorted or a sorted T cell fraction (not recorded which). The chain's CDR3 is CASSDRQGRAEAFF. The DNA of the CDR3 is TGTGCCAGCAGCGACAGACAGGGGCGCGCTGAAGCTTTCTTT.